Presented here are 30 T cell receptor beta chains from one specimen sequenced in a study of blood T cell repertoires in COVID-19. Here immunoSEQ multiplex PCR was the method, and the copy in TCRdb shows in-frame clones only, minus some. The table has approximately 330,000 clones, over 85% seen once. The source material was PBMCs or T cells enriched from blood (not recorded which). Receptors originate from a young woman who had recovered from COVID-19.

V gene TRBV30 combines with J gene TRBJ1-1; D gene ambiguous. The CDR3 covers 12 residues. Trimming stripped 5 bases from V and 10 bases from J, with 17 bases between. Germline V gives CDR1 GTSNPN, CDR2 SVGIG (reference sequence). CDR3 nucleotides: TGTGCCTGGTCCGGAACTCTACTAGGAGCTTTCTTT. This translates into CAWSGTLLGAFF.

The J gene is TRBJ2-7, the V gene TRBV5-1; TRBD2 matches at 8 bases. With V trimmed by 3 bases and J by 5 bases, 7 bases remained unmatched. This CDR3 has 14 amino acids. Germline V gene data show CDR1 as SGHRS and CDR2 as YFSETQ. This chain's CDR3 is CASSSSGSAHEQYF. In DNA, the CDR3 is TGCGCCAGCAGCTCCAGCGGGAGTGCCCACGAGCAGTACTTC.

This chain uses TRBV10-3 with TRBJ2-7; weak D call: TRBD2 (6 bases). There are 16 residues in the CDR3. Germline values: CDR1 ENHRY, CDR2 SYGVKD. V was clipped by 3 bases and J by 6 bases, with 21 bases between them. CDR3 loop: CAISDLVGTKEGEQYF. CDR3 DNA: TGTGCCATCAGTGACCTTGTCGGGACGAAGGAGGGCGAGCAGTACTTC.

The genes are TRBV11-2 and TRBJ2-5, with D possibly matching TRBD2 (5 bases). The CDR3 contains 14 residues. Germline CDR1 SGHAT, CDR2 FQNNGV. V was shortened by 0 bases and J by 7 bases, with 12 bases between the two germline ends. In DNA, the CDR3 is TGTGCCAGCAGCTTAGACCCAGCCGGAGGGACCCAGTACTTC. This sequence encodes CASSLDPAGGTQYF.

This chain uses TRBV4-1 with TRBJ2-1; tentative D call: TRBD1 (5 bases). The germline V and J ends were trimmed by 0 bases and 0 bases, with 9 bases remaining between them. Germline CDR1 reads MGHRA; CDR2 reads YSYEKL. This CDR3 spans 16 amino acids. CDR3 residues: CASSQEGRASYNEQFF. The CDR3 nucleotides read TGCGCCAGCAGCCAAGAAGGCAGGGCCTCCTACAATGAGCAGTTCTTC.

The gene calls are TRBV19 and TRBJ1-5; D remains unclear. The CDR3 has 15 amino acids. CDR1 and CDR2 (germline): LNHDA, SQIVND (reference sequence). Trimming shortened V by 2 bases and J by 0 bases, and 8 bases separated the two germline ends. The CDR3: CASSIKFYSNQPQHF. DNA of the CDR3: TGTGCCAGTAGTATAAAATTTTATAGCAATCAGCCCCAGCATTTT.

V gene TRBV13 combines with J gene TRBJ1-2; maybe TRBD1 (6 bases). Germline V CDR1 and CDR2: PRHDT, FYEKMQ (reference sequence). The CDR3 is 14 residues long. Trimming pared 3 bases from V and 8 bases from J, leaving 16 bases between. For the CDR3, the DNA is TGTGCCAGCAGCTTCTTATTGGGGGGGCGCGGCTACACCTTC. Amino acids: CASSFLLGGRGYTF.

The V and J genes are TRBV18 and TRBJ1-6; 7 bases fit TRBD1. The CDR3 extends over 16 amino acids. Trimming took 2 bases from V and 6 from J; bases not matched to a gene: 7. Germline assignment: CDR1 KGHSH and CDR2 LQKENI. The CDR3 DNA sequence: TGTGCCAGCTCACCAATACCGGGACAGAGTAATTCACCCCTCCACTTT. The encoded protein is CASSPIPGQSNSPLHF.

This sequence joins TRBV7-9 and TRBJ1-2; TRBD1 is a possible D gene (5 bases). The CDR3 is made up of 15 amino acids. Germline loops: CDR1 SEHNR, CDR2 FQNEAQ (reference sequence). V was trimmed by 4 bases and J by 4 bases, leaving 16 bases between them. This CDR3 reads CASSSFDRQRYGYTF. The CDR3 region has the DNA TGTGCCAGCAGCTCATTTGACAGACAACGCTATGGCTACACCTTC.

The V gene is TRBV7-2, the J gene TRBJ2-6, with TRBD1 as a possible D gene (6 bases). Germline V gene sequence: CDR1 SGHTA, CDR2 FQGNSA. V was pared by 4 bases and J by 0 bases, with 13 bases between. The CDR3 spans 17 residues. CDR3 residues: CASSSQGQNSGANVLTF. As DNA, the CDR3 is TGTGCCAGCAGCTCCCAAGGACAGAACTCTGGGGCCAACGTCCTGACTTTC.

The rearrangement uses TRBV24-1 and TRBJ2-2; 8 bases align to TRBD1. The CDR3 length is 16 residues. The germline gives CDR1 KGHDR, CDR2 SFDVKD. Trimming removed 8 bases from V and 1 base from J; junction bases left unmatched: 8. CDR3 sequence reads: CATKAGGPLNTGELFF. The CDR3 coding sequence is TGTGCCACCAAGGCAGGGGGCCCGCTGAACACCGGGGAGCTGTTTTTT.

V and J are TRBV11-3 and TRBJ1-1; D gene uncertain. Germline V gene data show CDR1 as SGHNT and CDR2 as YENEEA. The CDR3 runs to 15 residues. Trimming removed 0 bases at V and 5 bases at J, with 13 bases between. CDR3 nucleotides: TGTGCCAGCAGCTTAGACGGAGGTCATGGGACTGAAGCTTTCTTT. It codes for CASSLDGGHGTEAFF.

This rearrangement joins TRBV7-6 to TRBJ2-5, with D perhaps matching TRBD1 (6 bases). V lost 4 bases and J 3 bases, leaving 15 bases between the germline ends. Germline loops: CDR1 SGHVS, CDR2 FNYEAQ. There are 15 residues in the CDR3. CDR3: CASSSPPDSEETQYF. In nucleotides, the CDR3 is TGTGCCAGCAGCTCGCCGCCGGACAGCGAAGAGACCCAGTACTTC.

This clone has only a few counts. This CDR3 reads CASSLGLDRANGYTF. For the CDR3, the DNA is TGTGCCAGCAGCCTTGGACTCGACAGGGCCAATGGCTACACCTTC. The genes are TRBV4-2 and TRBJ1-2; 7 positions match TRBD1. Germline V lookup: CDR1 LGHNA, CDR2 YNFKEQ. With V trimmed by 4 bases and J by 6 bases, 11 bases remained unmatched. The CDR3 consists of 15 residues.

CDR3 in DNA: TGTGCCAGCAACCGGGCGGGGCGCGGAGCTAACTATGGCTACACCTTC. Amino acid sequence: CASNRAGRGANYGYTF. This rearrangement joins TRBV27 to TRBJ1-2, with D perhaps matching TRBD1 (5 bases). Germline loops: CDR1 MNHEY, CDR2 SMNVEV (reference sequence). Trimming shortened V by 7 bases and J by 0 bases, and 18 bases separated the two germline ends. There are 16 residues in the CDR3.

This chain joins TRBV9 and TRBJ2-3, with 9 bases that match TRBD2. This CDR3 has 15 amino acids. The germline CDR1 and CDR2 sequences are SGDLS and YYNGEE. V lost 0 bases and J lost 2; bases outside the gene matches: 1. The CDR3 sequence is CASSVGGRATDTQYF. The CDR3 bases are TGTGCCAGCAGCGTAGGCGGGAGGGCCACAGATACGCAGTATTTT. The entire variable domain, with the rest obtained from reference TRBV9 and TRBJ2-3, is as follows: DSGVTQTPKHLITATGQRVTLRCSPRSGDLSVYWYQQSLDQGLQFLIQYYNGEERAKGNILERFSAQQFPDLHSELNLSSLELGDSALYFCASSVGGRATDTQYFGPGTRLTVL.

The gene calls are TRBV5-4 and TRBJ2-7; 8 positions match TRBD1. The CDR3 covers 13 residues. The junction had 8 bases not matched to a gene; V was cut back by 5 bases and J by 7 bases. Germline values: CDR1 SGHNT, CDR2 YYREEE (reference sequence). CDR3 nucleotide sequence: TGTGCCAGCAGAACAGGGGGTTTTGATGAGCAGTACTTC. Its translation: CASRTGGFDEQYF.

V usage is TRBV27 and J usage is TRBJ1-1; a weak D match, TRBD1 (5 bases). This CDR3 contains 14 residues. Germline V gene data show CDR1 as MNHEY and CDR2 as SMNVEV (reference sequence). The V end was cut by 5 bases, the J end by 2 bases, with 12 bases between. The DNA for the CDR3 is TGTGCCAGCAGTAAGGTCAGGGTCAACACTGAAGCTTTCTTT. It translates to CASSKVRVNTEAFF.

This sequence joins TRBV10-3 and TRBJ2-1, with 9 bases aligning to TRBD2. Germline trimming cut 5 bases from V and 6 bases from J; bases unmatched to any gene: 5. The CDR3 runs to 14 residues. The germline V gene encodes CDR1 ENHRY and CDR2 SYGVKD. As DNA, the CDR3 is TGTGCCATCAGTCCGGGACTAGCTCTCAATGAGCAGTTCTTC. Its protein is CAISPGLALNEQFF.

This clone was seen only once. The CDR3 DNA is TGTGCCAGCAGCGTAGACGGGAGTCGCGACGAGCAGTACTTC. This translates into CASSVDGSRDEQYF. The chain carries TRBV9 and TRBJ2-7, with TRBD2 as a possible D gene (6 bases). The germline V gene encodes CDR1 SGDLS and CDR2 YYNGEE. Trimming removed 0 bases from V and 5 bases from J, with 12 bases in between. The CDR3 has 14 residues.

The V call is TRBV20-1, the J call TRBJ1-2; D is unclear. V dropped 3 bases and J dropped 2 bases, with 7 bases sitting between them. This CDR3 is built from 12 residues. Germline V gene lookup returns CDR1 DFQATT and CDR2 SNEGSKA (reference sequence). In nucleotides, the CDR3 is TGCAGTGCTAGTTATCAGAACTATGGCTACACCTTC. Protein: CSASYQNYGYTF.

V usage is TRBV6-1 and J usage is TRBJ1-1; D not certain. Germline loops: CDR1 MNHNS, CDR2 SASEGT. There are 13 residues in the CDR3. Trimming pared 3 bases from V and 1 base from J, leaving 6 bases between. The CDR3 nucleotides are TGTGCCAGCAGTGACAGGAAGAACACTGAAGCTTTCTTT. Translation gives CASSDRKNTEAFF.

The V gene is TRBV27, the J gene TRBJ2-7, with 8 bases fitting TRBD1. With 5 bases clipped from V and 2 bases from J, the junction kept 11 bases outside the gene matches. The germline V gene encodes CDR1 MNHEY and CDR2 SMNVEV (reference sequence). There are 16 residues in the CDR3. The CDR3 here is CASSNLAGTGTYEQYF. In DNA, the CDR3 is TGTGCCAGCAGTAATCTTGCCGGGACAGGAACCTACGAGCAGTACTTC.

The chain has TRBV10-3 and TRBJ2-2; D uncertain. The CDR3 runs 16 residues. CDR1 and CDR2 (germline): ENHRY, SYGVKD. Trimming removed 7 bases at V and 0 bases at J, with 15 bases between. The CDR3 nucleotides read TGTGCCATCAATCCCCGAAGCTTTACGAACACCGGGGAGCTGTTTTTT. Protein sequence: CAINPRSFTNTGELFF.

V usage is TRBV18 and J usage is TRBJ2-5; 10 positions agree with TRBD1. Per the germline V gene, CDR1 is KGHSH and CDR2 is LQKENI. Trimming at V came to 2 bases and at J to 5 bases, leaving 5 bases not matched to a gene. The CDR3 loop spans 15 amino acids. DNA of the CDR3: TGTGCCAGCTCACCATCTGGGACAGGGGTCGAGACCCAGTACTTC. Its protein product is CASSPSGTGVETQYF.

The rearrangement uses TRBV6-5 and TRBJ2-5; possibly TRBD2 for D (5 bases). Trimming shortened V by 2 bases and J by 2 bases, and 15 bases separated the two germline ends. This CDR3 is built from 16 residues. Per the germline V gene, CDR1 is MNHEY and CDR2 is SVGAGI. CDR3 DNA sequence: TGTGCCAGCAGTTACGGCGGTCTGATAGCGCAAGAGACCCAGTACTTC. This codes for CASSYGGLIAQETQYF.

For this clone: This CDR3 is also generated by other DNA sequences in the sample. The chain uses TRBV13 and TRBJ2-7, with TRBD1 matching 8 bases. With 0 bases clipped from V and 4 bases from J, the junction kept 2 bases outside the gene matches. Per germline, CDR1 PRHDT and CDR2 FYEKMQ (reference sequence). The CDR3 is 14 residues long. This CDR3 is CASSLGDRGYEQYF. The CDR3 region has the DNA TGTGCCAGCAGCTTAGGCGACAGGGGTTACGAGCAGTACTTC.

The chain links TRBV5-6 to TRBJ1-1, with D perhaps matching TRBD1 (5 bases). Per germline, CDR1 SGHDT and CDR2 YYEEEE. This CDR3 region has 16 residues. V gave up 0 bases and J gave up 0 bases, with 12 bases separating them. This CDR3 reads CASSLGTGLLNTEAFF. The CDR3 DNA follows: TGTGCCAGCAGCTTGGGGACGGGACTCTTGAACACTGAAGCTTTCTTT.

CDR3 region: CASSQLRNEKLFF. The CDR3 bases are TGCGCCAGCAGCCAATTGAGAAATGAAAAACTGTTTTTT. The chain employs TRBV4-1 and TRBJ1-4; D uncertain. This CDR3 spans 13 amino acids. Trimming stripped 2 bases from V and 5 bases from J, with 6 bases between. Germline V gene sequence: CDR1 MGHRA, CDR2 YSYEKL.

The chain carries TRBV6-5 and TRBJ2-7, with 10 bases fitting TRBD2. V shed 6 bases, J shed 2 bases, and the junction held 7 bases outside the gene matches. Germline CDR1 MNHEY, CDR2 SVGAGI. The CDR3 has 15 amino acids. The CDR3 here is CASRSSGSFPYEQYF. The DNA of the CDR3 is TGTGCCAGCAGATCTAGCGGGAGTTTCCCCTACGAGCAGTACTTC.